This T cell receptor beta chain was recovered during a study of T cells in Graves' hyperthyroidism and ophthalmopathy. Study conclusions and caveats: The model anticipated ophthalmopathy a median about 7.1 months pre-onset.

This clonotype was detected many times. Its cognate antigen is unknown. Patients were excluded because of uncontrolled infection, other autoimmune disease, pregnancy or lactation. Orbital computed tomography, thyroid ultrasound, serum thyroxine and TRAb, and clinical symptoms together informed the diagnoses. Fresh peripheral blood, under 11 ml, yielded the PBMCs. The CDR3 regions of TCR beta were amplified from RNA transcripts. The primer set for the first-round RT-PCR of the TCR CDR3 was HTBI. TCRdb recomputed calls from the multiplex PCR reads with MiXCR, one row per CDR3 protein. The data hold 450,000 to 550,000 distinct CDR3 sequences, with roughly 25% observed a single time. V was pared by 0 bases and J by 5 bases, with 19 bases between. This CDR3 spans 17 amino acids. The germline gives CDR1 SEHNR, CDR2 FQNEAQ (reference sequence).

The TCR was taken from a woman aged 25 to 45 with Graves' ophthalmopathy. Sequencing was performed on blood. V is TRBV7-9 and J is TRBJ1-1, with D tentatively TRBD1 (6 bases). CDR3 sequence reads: CASSLAGLQGDGTEAFF. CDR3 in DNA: TGTGCCAGCAGCTTAGCCGGATTACAGGGAGACGGTACTGAAGCTTTCTTT.